Presented here are 25 T cell receptor beta chains from one specimen sequenced in a study of cytomegalovirus exposure and HLA in healthy donors. The PCR was carried out with 60 Vbeta primers and 13 Jbeta primers. Only in-frame clones appear in the TCRdb table, and some are missing; sequencing was by immunoSEQ multiplex PCR. The table includes around 140,000 clones, about 78% detected once. The sequenced sample consisted of PBMCs. These receptor sequences come from a man aged 50 or older in good health and CMV-seropositive.

The chain joins TRBV18 to TRBJ2-6; 8 bases fit TRBD2. CDR3 size: 17 residues. V shed 4 bases, J shed 3 bases, and the junction held 8 bases outside the gene matches. CDR1 KGHSH and CDR2 LQKENI come from the germline V gene. The CDR3 is CASSRDSGRVGANVLTF. In nucleotides, the CDR3 is TGTGCCAGCTCACGAGACAGCGGGAGAGTTGGGGCCAACGTCCTGACTTTC. The whole variable domain, filled in from reference TRBV18 and TRBJ2-6, reads NAGVMQNPRHLVRRRGQEARLRCSPMKGHSHVYWYRQLPEEGLKFMVYLQKENIIDESGMPKERFSAEFPKEGPSILRIQQVVRGDSAAYFCASSRDSGRVGANVLTFGAGSRLTVL.

The chain is built from TRBV29-1 and TRBJ2-5; 9 nucleotides line up with TRBD1. CDR1 is SQVTM, CDR2 ANQGSEA, per germline. The CDR3 runs 16 residues. V dropped 6 bases and J dropped 9; count of bases not matched to a gene: 20. For the CDR3, the DNA is TGCAGCGTCGCCCGGGGGGCCGGACAGGGGCCGTCGGCCCAGTACTTC. Its translation: CSVARGAGQGPSAQYF.

The rearrangement uses TRBV5-8 and TRBJ2-7; D might be TRBD1 (6 bases). The CDR3 is 15 amino acids. The ends were cut back, 4 bases at V and 2 bases at J, with 16 bases in the middle. CDR1 is SGHTS, CDR2 YDEGEE, per germline. The CDR3 loop reads CASSTGLAGAYEQYF. The CDR3 bases are TGTGCCAGCAGCACCGGGCTGGCAGGGGCCTACGAGCAGTACTTC. Variable domain in full (rest from reference TRBV5-8 and TRBJ2-7): EAGVTQSPTHLIKTRGQQATLRCSPISGHTSVYWYQQALGLGLQFLLWYDEGEERNRGNFPPRFSGRQFPNYSSELNVNALELEDSALYLCASSTGLAGAYEQYFGPGTRLTVT.

The gene calls are TRBV5-1 and TRBJ2-1; TRBD2 matches at 11 bases. Trimming at V came to 0 bases and at J to 9 bases, leaving 5 bases not matched to a gene. The CDR3 is 15 residues long. CDR1 is SGHRS and CDR2 is YFSETQ in the germline V gene. CDR3: CASSLATSGVGEQFF. The DNA for the CDR3 is TGCGCCAGCAGCTTGGCGACTAGCGGGGTAGGTGAGCAGTTCTTC.

The V gene is TRBV6-1, the J gene TRBJ1-1; TRBD1 is a possible D gene (5 bases). The germline CDR1 and CDR2 sequences are MNHNS and SASEGT. Trimming pared 5 bases from V and 10 bases from J, leaving 17 bases between. The CDR3 extends over 13 amino acids. The CDR3 reads CASSRDFYGGAFF. CDR3 in DNA: TGTGCCAGCAGTCGGGACTTCTATGGGGGAGCTTTCTTT.

The genes are TRBV10-2 and TRBJ1-2; no clear D. CDR1 and CDR2 from the germline V gene are WSHSY and SAAADI. This CDR3 contains 14 residues. Trimming took 0 bases from V and 2 from J, leaving 7 bases between them. The CDR3 region is CASSESSRNYGYTF. The CDR3 bases are TGCGCCAGCAGTGAGTCCTCCAGGAACTATGGCTACACCTTC.

V and J are TRBV4-2 and TRBJ2-7; 12 positions match TRBD1. The length of the CDR3 is 16 residues. V dropped 0 bases and J dropped 3; count of bases not matched to a gene: 3. Looked up from germline, CDR1 is LGHNA and CDR2 is YNFKEQ. The CDR3 reads CASSQDGTGGFYEQYF. CDR3 coding DNA: TGTGCCAGCAGCCAAGACGGGACAGGGGGCTTCTACGAGCAGTACTTC.

The chain combines TRBV5-1 with TRBJ2-2; 7 bases align to TRBD1. The CDR3 extends over 17 amino acids. J lost 0 bases, V lost 4 bases, and 9 bases had no gene match. The germline gives CDR1 SGHRS, CDR2 YFSETQ. CDR3 bases: TGCGCCAGCAGCCGGCCAGCGGACAGGTCGAACACCGGGGAGCTGTTTTTT. It is translated as CASSRPADRSNTGELFF. The full variable domain, in which reference TRBV5-1 and TRBJ2-2 provide the parts outside the CDR3, is KAGVTQTPRYLIKTRGQQVTLSCSPISGHRSVSWYQQTPGQGLQFLFEYFSETQRNKGNFPGRFSGRQFSNSRSEMNVSTLELGDSALYLCASSRPADRSNTGELFFGEGSRLTVL.

The rearrangement links TRBV27 to TRBJ2-1, with 11 bases identical to TRBD2. The CDR3 covers 16 residues. The V gene end was trimmed by 5 bases and the J gene end by 6 bases; junction bases not matched to a gene: 9. Germline CDR1 MNHEY, CDR2 SMNVEV (reference sequence). This CDR3 reads CASSRAMTSGTNEQFF. The DNA of the CDR3 is TGTGCCAGCAGTCGGGCGATGACTAGCGGGACCAATGAGCAGTTCTTC.

The chain is built from TRBV15 and TRBJ1-3; TRBD1 might be the D (6 bases). V dropped 0 bases and J dropped 7 bases, with 10 bases sitting between them. CDR1 LNHNV and CDR2 YYDKDF come from the germline V gene (reference sequence). The CDR3 runs to 14 residues. In DNA, the CDR3 is TGTGCCACCAGCAGAGATCGGCAGGGGAACACCATATATTTT. This encodes CATSRDRQGNTIYF.

The V call is TRBV19, the J call TRBJ1-4, with D unresolved. Trimming left V 3 bases short and J 7 bases short, with 12 bases between. The CDR3 length is 14 residues. In germline, CDR1 is LNHDA, CDR2 SQIVND (reference sequence). CDR3 sequence: CASSMQPGGEKLFF. The CDR3 coding sequence is TGTGCCAGTAGTATGCAGCCGGGAGGTGAAAAACTGTTTTTT.

This chain joins TRBV27 and TRBJ2-3, with a weak D call TRBD1 (5 bases). The V end lost 4 bases, the J end lost 3 bases, and 11 bases lay between the germline ends. The CDR3 is 14 amino acids. Germline CDR1 is MNHEY and CDR2 is SMNVEV (reference sequence). The CDR3 protein is CASSSGPSTDTQYF. The DNA of the CDR3 is TGTGCCAGCAGTTCAGGGCCCTCGACAGATACGCAGTATTTT.

The rearrangement joins TRBV7-9 to TRBJ1-5; D is unclear. This CDR3 spans 16 amino acids. Per the germline V gene, CDR1 is SEHNR and CDR2 is FQNEAQ (reference sequence). V lost 1 base to trimming and J lost 0 bases, with 10 bases between them. The CDR3 spells CASSLDMTHSNQPQHF. The CDR3 coding sequence is TGTGCCAGCAGCTTAGACATGACTCATAGCAATCAGCCCCAGCATTTT.

This chain joins TRBV6-5 and TRBJ2-7; TRBD1 is a possible D gene (6 bases). CDR1 is MNHEY and CDR2 is SVGAGI in the germline V gene. The CDR3 contains 12 residues. Deletions cut 6 bases from V and 6 bases from J, with 12 bases between. CDR3 protein: CASRQGFGEQYF. The CDR3 DNA is TGTGCCAGCAGGCAGGGGTTCGGCGAGCAGTACTTC.

This chain connects TRBV7-6 to TRBJ2-1; 12 positions match TRBD2. With 6 bases clipped from V and 4 bases from J, the junction kept 4 bases outside the gene matches. There are 15 residues in the CDR3. From germline, CDR1 is SGHVS and CDR2 FNYEAQ. CDR3 amino acids: CASSWTSGDYNEQFF. The CDR3 region has the DNA TGTGCCAGCAGTTGGACTAGCGGGGATTACAATGAGCAGTTCTTC. Full variable domain (rest looked up from reference TRBV7-6 and TRBJ2-1): GAGVSQSPRYKVTKRGQDVALRCDPISGHVSLYWYRQALGQGPEFLTYFNYEAQQDKSGLPNDRFSAERPEGSISTLTIQRTEQRDSAMYRCASSWTSGDYNEQFFGPGTRLTVL.

The rearrangement links TRBV7-6 to TRBJ2-3; the match to TRBD1 covers 8 bases. The CDR3 covers 13 residues. Trimming at V came to 5 bases and at J to 9 bases, leaving 7 bases not matched to a gene. CDR1 is SGHVS and CDR2 is FNYEAQ in the germline V gene. CDR3 nucleotide sequence: TGTGCCAGCAGCCCCCAGGGGGCTAGGACGCAGTATTTT. It translates to CASSPQGARTQYF.

In regard to this clone: The junction and the germline gene differ at one end; a read error may be behind it. This chain links TRBV6-5 with TRBJ1-4; D possibly corresponds to TRBD1 (6 bases). The CDR3 consists of 15 residues. Germline CDR1 is MNHEY and CDR2 is SVGAGI. This CDR3 is CASSRRGATDEKLFF. In DNA, the CDR3 is TGTGCCAGCAGTCGCCGGGGGGCAACTGATGAAAAACTGTTTTTT.

This clone was seen more than once but under ten times. The rearrangement uses TRBV9 and TRBJ1-2; 9 nucleotides align to TRBD1. Germline values: CDR1 SGDLS, CDR2 YYNGEE. J gave up 4 bases and V 0 bases, and 4 bases lay outside the gene matches. This CDR3 region has 15 residues. CDR3 in DNA: TGTGCCAGCAGCGTAGGAACAGGGGGCTCCTATGGCTACACCTTC. This sequence encodes CASSVGTGGSYGYTF.

The chain combines TRBV6-5 with TRBJ1-6; D possibly corresponds to TRBD1 (5 bases). Trimming removed 7 bases from V and 7 bases from J, with 14 bases in between. The CDR3 extends over 14 amino acids. The germline gives CDR1 MNHEY, CDR2 SVGAGI. The CDR3 loop reads CASTKGQANSPLHF. DNA of the CDR3: TGTGCCAGCACCAAAGGACAAGCCAATTCACCCCTCCACTTT.

CDR3 DNA: TGTGCCAGCAGGCGCGGACAGGGGAATTCACCCCTCCACTTT. Translated, it gives CASRRGQGNSPLHF. This sequence joins TRBV2 and TRBJ1-6, with 9 bases matching TRBD1. Germline CDR1 and CDR2: SNHLY and FYNNEI. CDR3 length: 14 residues. J gave up 7 bases and V 6 bases, and 4 bases lay outside the gene matches.

The chain joins TRBV29-1 to TRBJ1-1; 9 bases fit TRBD1. The CDR3 is made up of 13 amino acids. Germline CDR1 SQVTM, CDR2 ANQGSEA. The V and J ends lost 7 bases and 1 base, in that order; junction bases with no gene match: 4. The CDR3 protein is CSAKQGANTEAFF. CDR3 coding DNA: TGCAGCGCAAAACAGGGGGCGAACACTGAAGCTTTCTTT.

The chain joins TRBV2 to TRBJ1-1; possibly TRBD1 for D (6 bases). Trimming shortened V by 6 bases and J by 1 base, and 9 bases separated the two germline ends. Germline assignment: CDR1 SNHLY and CDR2 FYNNEI. The CDR3 extends over 13 amino acids. CDR3 nucleotide sequence: TGTGCCAGCAGGGGACAACCGAACACTGAAGCTTTCTTT. Its translation is CASRGQPNTEAFF.

For the CDR3, the DNA is TGTGCCAGCCTCGATGAGGGCACCCACTCAGATACGCAGTATTTT. This sequence encodes CASLDEGTHSDTQYF. This chain joins TRBV2 and TRBJ2-3; possibly TRBD2 for D (5 bases). Germline assignment: CDR1 SNHLY and CDR2 FYNNEI. This CDR3 comprises 15 residues. V dropped 8 bases and J dropped 4 bases, with 19 bases sitting between them. The full variable domain, completed using reference TRBV2 and TRBJ2-3, is EPEVTQTPSHQVTQMGQEVILRCVPISNHLYFYWYRQILGQKVEFLVSFYNNEISEKSEIFDDQFSVERPDGSNFTLKIRSTKLEDSAMYFCASLDEGTHSDTQYFGPGTRLTVL.

This chain uses TRBV5-5 with TRBJ1-1; weak D call: TRBD1 (5 bases). This CDR3 contains 12 residues. Between the trimmed V and J ends, which lost 4 bases and 3 bases, there was a span of 7 bases. Germline CDR1 reads SGHKS; CDR2 reads YYEKEE (reference sequence). In DNA form, the CDR3 reads TGTGCCAGCAGCAAGACAGACACTGAAGCTTTCTTT. This translates into CASSKTDTEAFF.

This chain links TRBV7-2 with TRBJ2-6; no clear D gene. Germline V CDR1 and CDR2: SGHTA, FQGNSA. This CDR3 contains 13 residues. The V gene lost 7 bases and the J gene lost 0 bases, with 4 bases spanning the gap. CDR3 bases: TGTGCCAGCACATTCTCTGGGGCCAACGTCCTGACTTTC. It translates to CASTFSGANVLTF.